A selection of T cell receptor beta chains follows, all from one sample in a study of T cells in Graves' hyperthyroidism and ophthalmopathy. TCRdb re-analysed the multiplex PCR reads in MiXCR, keeping a single row per CDR3 protein. The sample holds approximately 410,000 distinct CDR3 sequences, approximately 13% seen once. What was sequenced was blood. The receptor set was obtained from a woman between 18 and 29 years old with Graves' hyperthyroidism. Each CDR3 is given with its conserved first and last residue. The D gene is left open where the match is weak. Some rows mark clone size as missing; the rest say once, few, many or name a class of expanded clone.

CDR3 protein,CDR3 DNA,V gene,D gene,J gene,clone size
CSARYFGGNPYNEQFF,TGCAGTGCTCGCTATTTCGGCGGGAACCCCTACAATGAGCAGTTCTTC,TRBV20-1,.,TRBJ2-1,few
CASSYAAGSTDTQYF,TGTGCCAGCAGTTACGCAGCGGGGAGCACAGATACGCAGTATTTT,TRBV6-1,TRBD2,TRBJ2-3,many
CASSSGARGYTF,TGTGCCAGCAGTTCGGGGGCGCGAGGCTACACCTTC,TRBV28,.,TRBJ1-2,many
CASSRDMEGSGANVLTF,TGTGCCAGCAGCCGGGACATGGAAGGCTCTGGGGCCAACGTCCTGACTTTC,TRBV3-2,.,TRBJ2-6,.
CASSPGPFEGSYEQYF,TGTGCCAGCAGCCCGGGCCCGTTCGAGGGATCCTACGAGCAGTACTTC,TRBV7-2,.,TRBJ2-7,many
CASKRLSNQPQHF,TGTGCCAGCAAAAGACTCTCCAATCAGCCCCAGCATTTT,TRBV6-1,.,TRBJ1-5,many
CASTGTLGKRNNQPQHF,TGTGCCAGCACGGGGACTCTGGGTAAACGGAACAATCAGCCCCAGCATTTT,TRBV6-2/TRBV6-3,.,TRBJ1-5,few
CASSLEAGDSPSGANVLTF,TGTGCCAGCAGCTTAGAAGCCGGGGACAGCCCTTCTGGGGCCAACGTCCTGACTTTC,TRBV11-2,TRBD1,TRBJ2-6,many
CASSPNSNRGPGYTF,TGTGCCAGCAGCCCAAATTCCAACAGGGGCCCGGGCTACACCTTC,TRBV3-1,TRBD1,TRBJ1-2,many
CASSLWGRGETQYF,TGTGCCAGCAGTTTATGGGGGCGGGGTGAGACCCAGTACTTC,TRBV12-3/TRBV12-4,.,TRBJ2-5,few
CAWTAGVLNTEAFF,TGTGCCTGGACCGCGGGGGTTCTGAACACTGAAGCTTTCTTT,TRBV30,.,TRBJ1-1,.
CSARHSGNTIYF,TGCAGTGCGAGACACTCTGGAAACACCATATATTTT,TRBV20-1,.,TRBJ1-3,.
CATRRQGGASNQPQHF,TGTGCCACCAGAAGACAGGGAGGCGCAAGCAATCAGCCCCAGCATTTT,TRBV6-1,TRBD1,TRBJ1-5,many
CASSLDGTGELFF,TGTGCCAGCAGCTTGGACGGAACCGGGGAGCTGTTTTTT,TRBV7-9,.,TRBJ2-2,many
CASSQRHGGPYGYTF,TGTGCCAGCAGCCAAAGACATGGGGGTCCCTATGGCTACACCTTC,TRBV4-2,.,TRBJ1-2,many
CASSLDVSYEQYF,TGTGCCAGCAGCTTAGATGTCAGCTACGAGCAGTACTTC,TRBV13,.,TRBJ2-7,many
CASRSDNANTGELFF,TGTGCCAGCCGCAGTGATAACGCGAACACCGGGGAGCTGTTTTTT,TRBV2,.,TRBJ2-2,few
CAWSQARGYGYTF,TGTGCCTGGAGTCAGGCCAGGGGCTATGGCTACACCTTC,TRBV30,.,TRBJ1-2,many
CSVDDLAGVGNEQFF,TGCAGCGTTGACGACCTAGCGGGAGTTGGTAATGAGCAGTTCTTC,TRBV29-1,TRBD2,TRBJ2-1,many
CASNPSIGSGGGNYNEQFF,TGTGCCAGCAACCCCAGCATCGGTAGCGGGGGGGGGAATTACAATGAGCAGTTCTTC,TRBV13,TRBD2,TRBJ2-1,many
CSAEGTDTEAFF,TGCAGCGCCGAGGGCACCGACACTGAAGCTTTCTTT,TRBV29-1,.,TRBJ1-1,.
CAWSLAGGNEQFF,TGTGCCTGGAGCCTAGCGGGAGGCAATGAGCAGTTCTTC,TRBV30,TRBD2,TRBJ2-1,.
CAWSGRNQPQHF,TGTGCCTGGAGTGGCAGGAATCAGCCCCAGCATTTT,TRBV30,.,TRBJ1-5,many
CASSQDEFRIGISYNEQFF,TGTGCCAGCAGCCAAGATGAATTTCGGATCGGGATTTCCTACAATGAGCAGTTCTTC,TRBV14,.,TRBJ2-1,.
CASSFRQGDGYTF,TGTGCCAGCAGCTTTCGGCAGGGTGATGGCTACACCTTC,TRBV5-6,.,TRBJ1-2,.
CSASGAFLRHHDTDTQYF,TGCAGTGCTAGCGGCGCGTTCCTACGACATCACGACACAGATACGCAGTATTTT,TRBV20-1,.,TRBJ2-3,many
CASIGDYNEQFF,TGTGCCAGCATTGGGGACTACAATGAGCAGTTCTTC,TRBV27,.,TRBJ2-1,many
CASSLKDGNTEAFF,TGTGCCAGCAGCTTAAAGGACGGAAACACTGAAGCTTTCTTT,TRBV7-9,.,TRBJ1-1,many
CASRRRLAGGGSNEQFF,TGTGCCAGCAGGAGGAGACTAGCGGGAGGGGGTTCCAATGAGCAGTTCTTC,TRBV25-1,TRBD2,TRBJ2-1,few
CASSLSGQPSSEQYF,TGTGCCAGCAGCTTATCCGGACAGCCATCTAGCGAGCAGTACTTC,TRBV11-2,.,TRBJ2-7,many
CASSLGGAGAFF,TGTGCCAGCAGCTTAGGAGGTGCGGGAGCTTTCTTT,TRBV7-9,.,TRBJ1-1,few
CSARDIQGRRETQYF,TGCAGTGCTAGAGATATACAGGGGCGCAGGGAGACCCAGTACTTC,TRBV20-1,TRBD1,TRBJ2-5,.
CASSSGGLGQPQHF,TGTGCCAGCTCGTCGGGGGGGCTGGGTCAGCCCCAGCATTTT,TRBV6-1,.,TRBJ1-5,few
CASSWREREQKLFF,TGTGCCAGCAGTTGGAGAGAAAGGGAGCAAAAACTGTTTTTT,TRBV28,.,TRBJ1-4,many
CSVGFGRTDTQYF,TGCAGCGTTGGGTTCGGTCGCACAGATACGCAGTATTTT,TRBV29-1,.,TRBJ2-3,many
CASSQEIIPRSSTDTQYF,TGCGCCAGCAGCCAAGAAATAATCCCCCGCTCTAGCACAGATACGCAGTATTTT,TRBV4-3,.,TRBJ2-3,.
CASSLGAVFFDGVREQYF,TGTGCCAGCAGCCTAGGGGCCGTATTCTTCGATGGGGTGCGCGAGCAGTACTTC,TRBV7-8,.,TRBJ2-7,many
CASSWTGPYYEQYF,TGCGCCAGCAGCTGGACGGGACCCTACTACGAGCAGTACTTC,TRBV5-1,.,TRBJ2-7,many
CAWSLGSRTHSGNTIYF,TGTGCCTGGAGTTTAGGGTCCCGGACACACTCTGGAAACACCATATATTTT,TRBV30,.,TRBJ1-3,many
CSARGQRAYEQYF,TGCAGTGCTAGAGGTCAGCGAGCCTACGAGCAGTACTTC,TRBV20-1,.,TRBJ2-7,many
CASSQDRGLGELFF,TGTGCCAGCAGCCAAGATCGGGGATTAGGGGAGCTGTTTTTT,TRBV14,.,TRBJ2-2,few
CASSERVREGHNEQFF,TGTGCCAGCAGTGAAAGAGTGCGGGAGGGCCACAATGAGCAGTTCTTC,TRBV6-1,TRBD2,TRBJ2-1,many
CASSGTGTGGPLGTQYF,TGTGCCAGCAGCGGTACTGGGACAGGGGGTCCACTGGGTACGCAGTATTTT,TRBV9,TRBD1,TRBJ2-3,few
CASSPGTRFRAFF,TGTGCCAGCAGCCCCGGGACAAGGTTTCGCGCTTTCTTT,TRBV6-1,.,TRBJ1-1,many
CASSQGRGGQPQHF,TGTGCCAGCAGCCAAGGCAGGGGAGGTCAGCCCCAGCATTTT,TRBV12-3/TRBV12-4,.,TRBJ1-5,.
CASSLSSSGRYGYTF,TGTGCCAGCAGCTTATCCTCCTCCGGCCGCTATGGCTACACCTTC,TRBV11-1,.,TRBJ1-2,many
CASRTGTTDTQYF,TGTGCCAGCAGAACAGGGACCACAGATACGCAGTATTTT,TRBV28,.,TRBJ2-3,many
CASSDGLPRDTQYF,TGTGCCAGCAGTGATGGACTCCCTCGCGATACGCAGTATTTT,TRBV6-1,.,TRBJ2-3,many
CASSIGTSGRALDTQYF,TGTGCCAGCAGCATCGGGACTAGCGGGAGAGCCTTAGATACGCAGTATTTT,TRBV7-2,TRBD2,TRBJ2-3,many
CAWSSTGGITFF,TGTGCCTGGAGTTCAACAGGGGGTATTACTTTCTTT,TRBV30,TRBD1,TRBJ1-1,many
CASSQDSVAEKLFF,TGTGCCAGCAGCCAAGACTCGGTTGCTGAAAAACTGTTTTTT,TRBV4-2,.,TRBJ1-4,few
CASSVGTEEWDYGYTF,TGTGCCAGCAGTGTTGGGACGGAGGAGTGGGACTATGGCTACACCTTC,TRBV2,.,TRBJ1-2,many
CASSRSGTSGQPQHF,TGTGCCAGCAGTCGTTCGGGGACATCCGGTCAGCCCCAGCATTTT,TRBV12-3/TRBV12-4,.,TRBJ1-5,many
CASSPRTGRNTIYF,TGTGCCAGCAGTCCCCGGACAGGAAGAAACACCATATATTTT,TRBV6-2/TRBV6-3,TRBD1,TRBJ1-3,many